Included here is one TCR beta chain sequence, with context. This clone has a single count. No cognate antigen has been identified for it. No base quality values were provided; no much bigger clone lies one nucleotide off. The immunoSEQ Assay, a bias-controlled multiplex PCR, was used to amplify TCRbeta CDR3 regions from genomic DNA. The authors' pipeline ran thus. Within the assay, amplification of reference gene primers was used to estimate how many nucleated cells each sample contained. To quantify the absolute abundance of each unique TCRbeta CDR3 rearrangement, sequence reads were collapsed and filtered. For each sample, productive Simpson clonality was calculated as the square root of Simpson's diversity index over productive rearrangements. In its TCRdb copy, this immuneACCESS table keeps in-frame sequences only and misses some clones. Where compared with another copy, unresolved V genes explain less than half of these, and the others have no known cause. Clone size and V and J calls were adopted from that table, with D and trimming inferred from the DNA. Present in this sample are roughly 220,000 clones, around 84% of which were seen just once. The top ten constitute roughly 21% of the sample.

Each collaborating institution followed its own protocols to collect whole blood in K2EDTA tubes. For TCRbeta analysis, collaborators shipped samples as frozen whole blood, isolated PBMCs, or DNA extracted from either of those sample types. The germline V end is reduced by 5 bases and the J end by 3 bases; junction bases left unmatched: 1. The germline V gene encodes CDR1 MRHNA and CDR2 SNTAGT. The CDR3 runs 13 residues from the cysteine to the phenylalanine. The CDR3 DNA has 39 bases and is translated from base 1. These data come from a study of blood T cell repertoires in COVID-19 (dated by TCRdb to 2020 to 2021). In the study overall: Samples from collaborators originated in the United States, Italy and Spain and spanned both the acute and convalescent phases of COVID-19. The material from the prospective study consisted of cDNA or gDNA derived from T cells, B-cell-depleted T cells, or PBMCs. Deeply sampled blood TCRbeta repertoires from subjects exposed to, actively infected with, or recovered from COVID-19 were included in the dataset. The repertoires were released in a freely available public database intended as a resource for research on the immune response to SARS-CoV-2. Samples were obtained from the ongoing ImmuneRACE study (first 160 participants) and from roughly 1,300 subjects provided by 6 global collaborators. Nearly every sample came with metadata listing a de-identified subject ID, COVID-19 status, age in years and sex. Where HLA class I and class II types were available, the types were taken from metadata supplied by the sample provider, not from assay-based typing.

Summary of the overall study and its limitations: How much clinical and demographic metadata was included differed by source and by participant, and the metadata was provided uncurated.

The chain uses TRBV6-4 and TRBJ2-3; 8 nucleotides in the junction match TRBD1. Sequenced sample: peripheral blood. The receptor comes from a man aged 30 to 45 with active or convalescent COVID-19. The nucleotides are TGTGCCAGCAGTTGGACAGGGACAGATACGCAGTATTTT. This translates into CASSWTGTDTQYF.